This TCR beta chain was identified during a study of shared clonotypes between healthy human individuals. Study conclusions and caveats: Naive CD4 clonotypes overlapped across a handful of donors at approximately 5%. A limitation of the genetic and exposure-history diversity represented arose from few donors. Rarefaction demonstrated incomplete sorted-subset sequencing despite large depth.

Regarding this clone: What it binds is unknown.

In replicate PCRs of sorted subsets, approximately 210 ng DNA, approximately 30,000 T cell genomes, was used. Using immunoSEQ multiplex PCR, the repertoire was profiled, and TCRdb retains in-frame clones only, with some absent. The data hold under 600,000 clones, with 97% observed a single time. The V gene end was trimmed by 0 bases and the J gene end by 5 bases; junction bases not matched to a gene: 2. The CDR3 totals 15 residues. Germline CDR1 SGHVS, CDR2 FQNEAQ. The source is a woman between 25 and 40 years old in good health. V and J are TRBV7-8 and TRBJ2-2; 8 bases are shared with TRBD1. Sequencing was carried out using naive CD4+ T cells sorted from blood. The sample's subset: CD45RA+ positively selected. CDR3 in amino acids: CASSLAYRGTGELFF. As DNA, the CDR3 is TGTGCCAGCAGCTTAGCTTACAGGGGGACCGGGGAGCTGTTTTTT.